Listed here is a single T cell receptor (beta chain). Its target antigen remains unknown. Base quality data are lacking; no much larger clone is found one base away. The entry originates in a study of CD8+CD57+ T cells in acquired aplastic anemia (dated by TCRdb to the late 2010s). Background for the entire study: DNA extracted from sorted CD4+ and CD8+ cells had a mean of roughly 3.4 ug, with a range of 0.2 to 27.4 ug. An average of approximately 9.8 million reads for CD4+ cells and approximately 11 million reads for CD8+ cells was obtained from healthy donor samples. General findings and caveats noted by the study authors: Some 30 CD8+ CDR3 sequences were shared between patients and controls but appeared highly expressed in patients and within their immunodominant clones. Patients and healthy controls showed no significant difference in CD8+ Simpson's diversity (P=0.060).

There are 11 amino acids in the CDR3, from cysteine to phenylalanine inclusive. CDR3 DNA only is kept here, 33 bases in frame from base 1. V is pared back by 9 bases and J by 11 bases, with 17 bases lying between the germline termini. Based on the germline V gene, the CDR1 and CDR2 sequences are SGHTA and FQGTGA. TCR beta VDJ combination and CDR3 sequence profiling used genomic DNA as the template. An Illumina HiSeq 2000 was used for TCR repertoire sequencing. In the original analysis: TRBV/TRBJ rearrangement plots, CDR3 size and DJ length profiles, and Simpson's diversity index were used to evaluate the repertoires. The immunodominant clone was defined as the most abundant DNA sequence in deep sequencing data. CDR3 amino acid sequences were screened for sharing across subjects and compared with published repertoires and the VDJdb database. The public reads were reprocessed in TCRdb via fastp at Q25 and MiXCR, keeping in-frame beta chains. Each entry is one CDR3 protein sequence, shown with its most common DNA and genes. What appears here as the V and J calls and clone size reflects TCRdb's work, not the paper's. The sample data list about 190,000 distinct CDR3 sequences, and approximately 49% of these were observed just once. The ten largest account for 15% to 20% of the sample.

In the study, sorted CD4+ and CD8+ blood T cells from patients with severe aplastic anemia and from healthy subjects underwent deep sequencing of TCR repertoires. Ficoll-Paque density gradient centrifugation was used to isolate peripheral blood mononuclear cells. Before DNA was extracted, CD4+ and CD8+ T cells were sorted using either FACS or magnetic beads. Sequences were obtained from sorted CD4+, CD8+, or CD8+CD57+ T cells (not recorded which) from PBMCs. The rearrangement joined TRBV7-3 to TRBJ2-7; the D gene is possibly TRBD2, with 5 bases matching. The receptor was derived from a human donor in good health, serving as a control. The CDR3 sequence is CASSPRGKEYF. The DNA sequence is given as TGTGCCAGTAGCCCCCGAGGGAAGGAGTACTTC.